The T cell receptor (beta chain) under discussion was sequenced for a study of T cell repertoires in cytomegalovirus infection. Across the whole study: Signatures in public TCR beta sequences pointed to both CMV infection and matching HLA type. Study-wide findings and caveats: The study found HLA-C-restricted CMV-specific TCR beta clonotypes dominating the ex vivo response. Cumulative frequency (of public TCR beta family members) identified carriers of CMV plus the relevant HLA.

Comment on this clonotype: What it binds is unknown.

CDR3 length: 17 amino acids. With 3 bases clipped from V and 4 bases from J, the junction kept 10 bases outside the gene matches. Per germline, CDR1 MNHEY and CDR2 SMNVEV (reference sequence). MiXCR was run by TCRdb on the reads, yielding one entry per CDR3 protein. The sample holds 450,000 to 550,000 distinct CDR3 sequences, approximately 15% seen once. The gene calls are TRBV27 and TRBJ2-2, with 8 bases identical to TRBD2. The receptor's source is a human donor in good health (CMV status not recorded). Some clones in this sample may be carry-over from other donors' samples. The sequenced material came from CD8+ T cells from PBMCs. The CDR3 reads CASSFSGLGGSTGELFF. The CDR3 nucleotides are TGTGCCAGCAGTTTTTCGGGACTAGGGGGGAGCACCGGGGAGCTGTTTTTT.